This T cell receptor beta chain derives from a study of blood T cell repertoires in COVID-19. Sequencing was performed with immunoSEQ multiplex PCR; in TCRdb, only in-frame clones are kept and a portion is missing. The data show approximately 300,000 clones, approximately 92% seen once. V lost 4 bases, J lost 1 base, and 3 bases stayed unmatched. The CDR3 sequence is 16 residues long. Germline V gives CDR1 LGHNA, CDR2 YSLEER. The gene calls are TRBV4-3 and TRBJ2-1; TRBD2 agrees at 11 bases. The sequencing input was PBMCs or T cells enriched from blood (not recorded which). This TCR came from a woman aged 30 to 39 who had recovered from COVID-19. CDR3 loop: CASSLAGGESYNEQFF. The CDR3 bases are TGCGCCAGCAGCCTAGCGGGGGGGGAGTCCTACAATGAGCAGTTCTTC.